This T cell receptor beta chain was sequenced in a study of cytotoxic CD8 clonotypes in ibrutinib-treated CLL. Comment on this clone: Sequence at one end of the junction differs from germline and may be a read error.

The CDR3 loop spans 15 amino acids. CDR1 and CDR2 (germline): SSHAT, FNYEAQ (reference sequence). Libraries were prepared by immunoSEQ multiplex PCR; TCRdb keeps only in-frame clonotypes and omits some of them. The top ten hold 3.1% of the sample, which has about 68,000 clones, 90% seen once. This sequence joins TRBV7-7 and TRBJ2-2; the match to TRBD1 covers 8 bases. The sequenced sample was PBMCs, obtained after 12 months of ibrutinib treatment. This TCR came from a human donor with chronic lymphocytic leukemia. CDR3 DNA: TGTGCTAGCAGCGCAGGGACAGGGAACACCGGGGAGCTGTTTTTT. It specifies CASSAGTGNTGELFF. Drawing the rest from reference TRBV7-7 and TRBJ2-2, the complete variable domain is GAGVSQSPRYKVTKRGQDVTLRCDPISSHATLYWYQQALGQGPEFLTYFNYEAQPDKSGLPSDRFSAERPEGSISTLTIQRTEQRDSAMYRCASSAGTGNTGELFFGEGSRLTVL.